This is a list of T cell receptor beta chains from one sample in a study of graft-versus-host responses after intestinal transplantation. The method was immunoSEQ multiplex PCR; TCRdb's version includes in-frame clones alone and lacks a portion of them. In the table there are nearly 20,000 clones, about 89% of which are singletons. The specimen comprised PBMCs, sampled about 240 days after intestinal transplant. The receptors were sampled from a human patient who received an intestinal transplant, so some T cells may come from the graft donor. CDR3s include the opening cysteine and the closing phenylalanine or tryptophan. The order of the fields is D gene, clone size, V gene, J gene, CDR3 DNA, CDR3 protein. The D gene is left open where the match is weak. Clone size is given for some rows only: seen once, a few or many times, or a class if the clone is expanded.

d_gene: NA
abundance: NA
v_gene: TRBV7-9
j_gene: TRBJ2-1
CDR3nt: TGTGCCAGCAGCTTAGTTCGGTGGAACCTAGAAGGGGACAATGAGCAGTTCTTC
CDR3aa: CASSLVRWNLEGDNEQFF

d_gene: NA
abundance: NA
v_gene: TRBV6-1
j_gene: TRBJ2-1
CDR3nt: TGTGCCAGCAGTGACTCAAGTTACAATGAGCAGTTCTTC
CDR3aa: CASSDSSYNEQFF

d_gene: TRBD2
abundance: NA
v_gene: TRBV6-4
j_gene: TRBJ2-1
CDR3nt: TGTGCCAGCAGTGACAGAGCGGGAGCTTGCAATGAGCAGTTCTTC
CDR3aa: CASSDRAGACNEQFF

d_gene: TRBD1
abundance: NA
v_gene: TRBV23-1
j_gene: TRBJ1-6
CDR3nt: TGCGCCAGCAGTCCCACCCGAGGAGGACAGGCCATTTCCTATAATTCACCCCTCCACTTT
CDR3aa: CASSPTRGGQAISYNSPLHF

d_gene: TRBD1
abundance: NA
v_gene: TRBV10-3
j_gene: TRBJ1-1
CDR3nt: TGTGCCATCAGTGGGGGGACAGTGAACACTGAAGCTTTCTTT
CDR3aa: CAISGGTVNTEAFF

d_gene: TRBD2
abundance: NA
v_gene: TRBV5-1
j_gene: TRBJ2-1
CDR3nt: TGCGCCAGCAGCGGGGTAGCGGGGGGCTTTTTACATCATAGCTCCTACAATGAGCAGTTCTTC
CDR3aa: CASSGVAGGFLHHSSYNEQFF

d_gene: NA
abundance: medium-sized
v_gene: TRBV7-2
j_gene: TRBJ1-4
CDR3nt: TGTGCCAGCAGCTTATCCTCCGTCCCAAATGAAAAACTGTTTTTT
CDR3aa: CASSLSSVPNEKLFF

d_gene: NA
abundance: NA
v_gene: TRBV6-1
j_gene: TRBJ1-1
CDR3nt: TGTGCCAGCTCGCAGGCCCTGAGCACTGAAGCTTTCTTT
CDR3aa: CASSQALSTEAFF

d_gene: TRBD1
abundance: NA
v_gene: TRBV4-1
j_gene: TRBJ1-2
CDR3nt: TGCGCCAGCAGAGGACAGGGCCCCGACGGCTACACCTTC
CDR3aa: CASRGQGPDGYTF

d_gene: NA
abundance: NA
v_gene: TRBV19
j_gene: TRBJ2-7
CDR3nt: TGTGCCTGCTCTTCCGGGACTGTGGACTACGAGCAGTACTTC
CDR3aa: CACSSGTVDYEQYF

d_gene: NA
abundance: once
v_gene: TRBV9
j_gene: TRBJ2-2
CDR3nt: TGTGCCAGCAGCTCGAGGGGGGACCTGAACACCGGGGAGCTGTTTTTT
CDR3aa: CASSSRGDLNTGELFF

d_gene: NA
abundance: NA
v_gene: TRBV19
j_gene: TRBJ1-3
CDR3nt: TGTGCCAGTAGTATAGATCGGGACAACTCTGGAAACACCATATATTTT
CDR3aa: CASSIDRDNSGNTIYF

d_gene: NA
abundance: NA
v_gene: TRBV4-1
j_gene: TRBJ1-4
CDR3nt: TGCGCCAGCAGCCAAGATTACGGGACCGGTAATGAAAAACTGTTTTTT
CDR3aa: CASSQDYGTGNEKLFF

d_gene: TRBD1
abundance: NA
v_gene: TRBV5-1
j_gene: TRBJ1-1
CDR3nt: TGCGCCAGCAGCAAAAACCGGGACAGTATTACTGAAGCTTTCTTT
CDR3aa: CASSKNRDSITEAFF

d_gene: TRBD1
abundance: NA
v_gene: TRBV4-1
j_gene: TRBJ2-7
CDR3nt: TGCGCCAGCAGCAAACAACAGGGGGCTCACCGTTACGAGCAGTACTTC
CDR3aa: CASSKQQGAHRYEQYF

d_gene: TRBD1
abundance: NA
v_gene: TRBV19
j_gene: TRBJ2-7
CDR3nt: TGTGCCAGTAGTCCCGGGACAGGGGTCTACGAGCAGTACTTC
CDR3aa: CASSPGTGVYEQYF

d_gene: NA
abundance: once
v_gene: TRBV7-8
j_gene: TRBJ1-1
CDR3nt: TGTGCCAGCCTTGGTGGGAGTGGGACTTTCTTT
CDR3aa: CASLGGSGTFF

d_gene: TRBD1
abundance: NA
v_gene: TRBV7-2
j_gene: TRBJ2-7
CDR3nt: TGTGCCAGCAGCTTTCAGACAGGGCGCCCTTCCTACGAGCAGTACTTC
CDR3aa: CASSFQTGRPSYEQYF

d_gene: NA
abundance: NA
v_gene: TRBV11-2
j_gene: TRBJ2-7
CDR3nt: TGTGCCAGCAGCTTGGACGGAAACGAGCAGTACTTC
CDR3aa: CASSLDGNEQYF

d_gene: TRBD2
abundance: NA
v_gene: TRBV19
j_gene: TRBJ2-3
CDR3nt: TGTGCCAGTAGTGTTAGCGGGGGGGCAAAGAAGACAGATACGCAGTATTTT
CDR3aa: CASSVSGGAKKTDTQYF

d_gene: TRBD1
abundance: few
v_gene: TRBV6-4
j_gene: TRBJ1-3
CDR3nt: TGTGCCAACCGGACAGGGGCAGGAAACACCATATATTTT
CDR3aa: CANRTGAGNTIYF

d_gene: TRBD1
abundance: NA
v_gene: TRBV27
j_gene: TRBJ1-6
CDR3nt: TGTGCCAGCAGTTTATATGGACAGGGGGGGAATTCACCCCTCCACTTT
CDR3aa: CASSLYGQGGNSPLHF

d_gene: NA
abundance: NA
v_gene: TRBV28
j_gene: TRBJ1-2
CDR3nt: TGTGCCAGCAGTTTCCTCGCCAGCCAATATGGCTACACCTTC
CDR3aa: CASSFLASQYGYTF

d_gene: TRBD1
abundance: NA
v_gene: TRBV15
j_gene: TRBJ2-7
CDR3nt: TGTGCCACCAGCAGGCCGGGACAGGGACTGTTGGAGCAGTACTTC
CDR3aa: CATSRPGQGLLEQYF

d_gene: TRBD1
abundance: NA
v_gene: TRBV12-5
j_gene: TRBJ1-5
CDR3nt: TGTGCTAGTGGCCTCGTGGGGGGATGGGGACAGCCGGGGGGAATTGGAGTGGATGTGGCCCAGCATTTT
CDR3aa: CASGLVGGWGQPGGIGVDVAQHF

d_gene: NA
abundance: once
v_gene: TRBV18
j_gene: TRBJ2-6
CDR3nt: TGTGCCAGCTCTCGCTCTGGGGCCAACGTCCTGACTTTC
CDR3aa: CASSRSGANVLTF

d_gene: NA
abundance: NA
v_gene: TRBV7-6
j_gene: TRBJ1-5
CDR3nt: TGTGCCAGCAGCTTAACAGAAAGACAGCCCCAGCATTTT
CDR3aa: CASSLTERQPQHF

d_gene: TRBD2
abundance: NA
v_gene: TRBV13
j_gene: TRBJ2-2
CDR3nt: TGTGCCAGCAGCTCCACTAGCGGGGCCCCCCCCGGGGAGCTGTTTTTT
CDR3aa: CASSSTSGAPPGELFF